The 5 T cell receptor beta chains reported below all come from one sample, sequenced in a study of Ad26.COV2.S vaccination and SARS-CoV-2 variants. Noted treatment: around 19 received Ad26.COV2.S at low or high dose, single or two shots; 5 received placebo; per-sample allocation not given. Each sample was drawn 63 days after the first injection (of vaccine or placebo). TCRdb's table, derived via immunoSEQ multiplex PCR, lists solely in-frame clones and lacks some. The repertoire has roughly 320,000 clones, roughly 84% of them found once; the top ten carry approximately 3.6%. Sequencing used peripheral blood, obtained in a trial of Ad26.COV2.S vaccine versus placebo. The receptors here all came from a person aged 18-60 years who received the Ad26.COV2.S COVID-19 vaccine or a placebo.

The genes are TRBV11-2 and TRBJ1-2; D gene unclear. Germline CDR1 reads SGHAT; CDR2 reads FQNNGV. This CDR3 region has 13 residues. V shed 3 bases and J shed 7 bases, with 12 bases lying between them. The CDR3 loop is CASSFWEVSGYTF. The CDR3 nucleotides read TGTGCCAGCAGCTTTTGGGAAGTGAGTGGCTACACCTTC.

This chain connects TRBV19 to TRBJ2-3; 7 bases line up with TRBD1. The germline V gene has CDR1 LNHDA and CDR2 SQIVND (reference sequence). The CDR3 consists of 14 residues. J lost 0 bases, V lost 7 bases, and 4 bases had no gene match. CDR3 region: CASNPGGSTDTQYF. The CDR3 DNA follows: TGTGCCAGTAACCCAGGGGGAAGCACAGATACGCAGTATTTT.

This chain connects TRBV18 to TRBJ1-3, with 10 positions matching TRBD1. Germline trimming cut 4 bases from V and 0 bases from J; bases unmatched to any gene: 0. Looked up from germline, CDR1 is KGHSH and CDR2 is LQKENI. The CDR3 is 15 residues long. Here the CDR3 DNA reads TGTGCCAGCTCACGGACAGGGGGCTCTGGAAACACCATATATTTT. Its protein is CASSRTGGSGNTIYF.

CDR3 residues: CASSLETGYGDSYGYTF. CDR3 DNA sequence: TGTGCCAGCAGCTTGGAGACAGGGTATGGTGATTCCTATGGCTACACCTTC. V is TRBV5-5 and J is TRBJ1-2, with 7 bases fitting TRBD1. This CDR3 comprises 17 residues. V was pared by 0 bases and J by 4 bases, with 12 bases of the junction left unmatched. The germline CDR1 and CDR2 sequences are SGHKS and YYEKEE (reference sequence).

The rearrangement links TRBV6-5 to TRBJ2-7, with 9 bases matching TRBD2. The CDR3 contains 15 residues. CDR1 MNHEY and CDR2 SVGAGI come from the germline V gene. After removal of 0 bases from V and 5 bases from J, the junction contained 5 bases not matched to a gene. The CDR3 protein is CASSYSSSGDHEQYF. The CDR3 DNA reads TGTGCCAGCAGTTACTCCTCTAGCGGGGACCACGAGCAGTACTTC.